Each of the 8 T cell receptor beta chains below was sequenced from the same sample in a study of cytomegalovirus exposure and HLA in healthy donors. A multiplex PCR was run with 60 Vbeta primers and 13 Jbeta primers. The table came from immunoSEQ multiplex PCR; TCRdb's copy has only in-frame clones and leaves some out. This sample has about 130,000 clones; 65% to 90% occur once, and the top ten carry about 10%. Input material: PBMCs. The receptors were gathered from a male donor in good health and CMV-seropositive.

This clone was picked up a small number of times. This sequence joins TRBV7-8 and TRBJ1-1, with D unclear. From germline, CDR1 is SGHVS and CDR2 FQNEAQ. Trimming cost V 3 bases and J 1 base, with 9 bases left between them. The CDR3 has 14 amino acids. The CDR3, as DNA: TGTGCCAGCAGCTTTTTCTCAGAGAACACTGAAGCTTTCTTT. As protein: CASSFFSENTEAFF.

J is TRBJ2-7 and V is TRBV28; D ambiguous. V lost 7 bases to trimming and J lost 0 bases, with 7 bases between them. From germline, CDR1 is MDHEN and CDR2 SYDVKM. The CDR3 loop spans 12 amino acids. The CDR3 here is CASKRTSYEQYF. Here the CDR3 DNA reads TGTGCCAGCAAGAGAACCTCCTACGAGCAGTACTTC.

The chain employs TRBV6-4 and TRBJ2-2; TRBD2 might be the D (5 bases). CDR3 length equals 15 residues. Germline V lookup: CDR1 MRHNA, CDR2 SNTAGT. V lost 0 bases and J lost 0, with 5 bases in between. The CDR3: CASSDSGTNTGELFF. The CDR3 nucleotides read TGTGCCAGCAGTGACTCCGGGACGAACACCGGGGAGCTGTTTTTT.

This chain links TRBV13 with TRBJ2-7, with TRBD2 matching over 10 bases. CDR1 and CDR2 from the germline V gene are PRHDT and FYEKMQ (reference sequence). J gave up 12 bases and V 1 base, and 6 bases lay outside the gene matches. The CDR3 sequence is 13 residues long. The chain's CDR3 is CASSLVGTSVAYF. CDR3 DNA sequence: TGTGCCAGCAGCTTAGTTGGGACTAGCGTGGCGTACTTC.

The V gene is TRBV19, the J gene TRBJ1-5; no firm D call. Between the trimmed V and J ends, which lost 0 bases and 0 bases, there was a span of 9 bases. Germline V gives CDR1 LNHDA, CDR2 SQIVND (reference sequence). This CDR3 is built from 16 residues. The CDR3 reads CASSIDFQASNQPQHF. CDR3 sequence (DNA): TGTGCCAGTAGTATAGATTTCCAGGCTAGCAATCAGCCCCAGCATTTT.

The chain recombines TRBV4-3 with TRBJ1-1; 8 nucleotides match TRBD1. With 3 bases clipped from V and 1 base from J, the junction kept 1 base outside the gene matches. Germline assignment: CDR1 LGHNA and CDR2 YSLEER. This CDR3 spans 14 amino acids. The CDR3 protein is CASSHGQGNTEAFF. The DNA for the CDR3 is TGCGCCAGCAGCCACGGACAGGGGAACACTGAAGCTTTCTTT.

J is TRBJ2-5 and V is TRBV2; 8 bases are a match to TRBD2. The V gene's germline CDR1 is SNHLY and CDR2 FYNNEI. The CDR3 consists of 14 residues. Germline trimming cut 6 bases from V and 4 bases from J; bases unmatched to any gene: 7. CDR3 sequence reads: CASSLGGAGETQYF. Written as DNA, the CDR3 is TGTGCCAGCAGCCTCGGGGGGGCGGGAGAGACCCAGTACTTC.

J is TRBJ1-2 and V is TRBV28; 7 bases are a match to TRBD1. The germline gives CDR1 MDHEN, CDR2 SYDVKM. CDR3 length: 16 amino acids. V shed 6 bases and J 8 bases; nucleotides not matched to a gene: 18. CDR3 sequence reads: CASSPGGGTGDEGYTF. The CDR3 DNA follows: TGTGCCAGCAGCCCTGGAGGGGGTACAGGGGACGAAGGCTACACCTTC.